This TCR beta chain was found in a study of blood T cell repertoires in COVID-19. Looking at the study overall: Samples of COVID-19 (acute and convalescent) were obtained from the United States, Italy and Spain.

Germline CDR1 reads MDHEN; CDR2 reads SYDVKM. The CDR3 sequence is 15 residues long. Unmatched junction bases numbered 10, after V lost 8 bases and J lost 2 bases. In the authors' workflow: It was from reference gene primer amplification that nucleated cell counts were estimated. Profiling relied on immunoSEQ multiplex PCR, and the TCRdb table lists in-frame clones only, not all of them. V, J and clone size reflect that table, while D and trimming were determined from the DNA. The sample records over 150,000 clones, more than 75% being singletons. A Seattle source enrolled patients during active infection and followed them longitudinally.

The sequenced sample was peripheral blood. This TCR derives from a man aged 55 to 69 with COVID-19, enrolled during active disease. V is TRBV28 and J is TRBJ2-3; 7 bases fit TRBD1. The CDR3 bases are TGTGCCAGCCTCAATGGGGGACAGAACACAGATACGCAGTATTTT. Encoded protein: CASLNGGQNTDTQYF.